This T cell receptor beta chain was observed in a study of neoadjuvant nivolumab and ipilimumab in lung cancer. Study-wide background: The combination arm added day-1 ipilimumab 1 mg/kg to nivolumab 3 mg/kg on days 1, 15, 29.

Only in-frame clones appear in the TCRdb table, and some are missing; sequencing was by immunoSEQ multiplex PCR. This table holds fewer than 35,000 clones, about 85% found once. Study findings and constraints: Pretherapy blood TCR richness correlated positively with resected tumor richness. Only two of four nivolumab-treated tumors gained richness and clonality by surgery.

V was cut by 3 bases and J by 9 bases, with 12 bases left in between. The CDR3 has 13 amino acids. The germline V gene encodes CDR1 MNHEY and CDR2 SMNVEV (reference sequence). Worth noting for this clone: Its antigen is currently unknown.

The source is an adult with non-small cell lung cancer. The input for sequencing was peripheral blood, taken before neoadjuvant nivolumab, alone or with ipilimumab. J is TRBJ2-1 and V is TRBV27, with D unclear. DNA of the CDR3: TGTGCCAGCAGTTTCTCCTTTAGAGGTGAGCAGTTCTTC. Translating gives CASSFSFRGEQFF.